The 12 T cell receptor beta chains below were found in one sample sequenced in a study of T cells in Graves' hyperthyroidism and ophthalmopathy. Amplified TCR beta CDR3 regions derived from RNA transcripts. HTBI primers were employed in a first-round RT-PCR of the TCR CDR3. TCRdb reprocessed the multiplex PCR reads with MiXCR, giving one entry per CDR3 protein. This table has around 350,000 distinct CDR3 sequences, roughly 15% appearing once. Material: blood. These receptors were taken from a woman aged 55-69 years with Graves' ophthalmopathy.

This clonotype was observed many times. The CDR3 coding sequence is TGTGCCAGCAGTCGCGGGACTAGCGCCCCGTTCGTTTACAATGAGCAGTTCTTC. It codes for CASSRGTSAPFVYNEQFF. This chain uses TRBV6-2 or TRBV6-3 with TRBJ2-1, with 10 bases fitting TRBD2. CDR1 MNHEY and CDR2 SVGEGT come from the germline V gene. CDR3 length equals 18 residues. The junction had 14 bases not matched to a gene; V was cut back by 5 bases and J by 4 bases.

There are a few counts of this clonotype. The CDR3 reads CASSYGSGGVPGTQYF. CDR3 bases: TGTGCCAGCAGTTACGGGTCAGGCGGTGTACCAGGGACGCAGTATTTT. The chain uses TRBV6-5 and TRBJ2-3; TRBD1 might be the D (5 bases). This CDR3 contains 16 residues. Germline CDR1 and CDR2: MNHEY and SVGAGI. Trimming took 2 bases from V and 9 from J, leaving 21 bases between them.

The V call is TRBV3-1, the J call TRBJ2-2; perhaps TRBD1 as D (5 bases). Trimming removed 1 base at V and 6 bases at J, with 9 bases between. Germline V lookup: CDR1 LGHDT, CDR2 YNNKEL (reference sequence). This CDR3 comprises 14 residues. CDR3 nucleotides: TGTGCCAGCAGCCAAGTTAGCAGGGCCGGGGAGCTGTTTTTT. It codes for CASSQVSRAGELFF.

V is TRBV6-9 and J is TRBJ2-3, with D tentatively TRBD1 (6 bases). Germline loops: CDR1 MNHGY, CDR2 SVAAGI. V lost 2 bases and J lost 0, with 15 bases in between. The CDR3 consists of 17 residues. This CDR3 is CASSYGLPGQSTDTQYF. The CDR3 nucleotides are TGTGCCAGCAGTTATGGCCTGCCAGGACAGAGCACAGATACGCAGTATTTT.

This clonotype came up many times. The V call is TRBV28, the J call TRBJ2-7; possible D gene TRBD2, 5 bases. Germline CDR1 reads MDHEN; CDR2 reads SYDVKM. CDR3 length: 14 amino acids. The V end lost 7 bases, the J end lost 0 bases, and 13 bases lay between the germline ends. The CDR3 DNA follows: TGTGCCAGCAACATCAGGAGGAGCTCCTACGAGCAGTACTTC. Protein: CASNIRRSSYEQYF.

This clonotype was counted a few times. The V gene is TRBV19, the J gene TRBJ2-6; D is perhaps TRBD2 (6 bases). The length of the CDR3 is 15 residues. With 3 bases removed from V and 3 bases from J, the gap between germline ends came to 9 bases. From germline, CDR1 is LNHDA and CDR2 SQIVND (reference sequence). The CDR3: CASSIIGSGANVLTF. The CDR3 region has the DNA TGTGCCAGTAGTATCATCGGGAGTGGGGCCAACGTCCTGACTTTC.

Turning to this clonotype: A much larger clone lies one base from this, so it may be a read error. The J gene is TRBJ2-7, the V gene TRBV29-1; the D gene is possibly TRBD2 (5 bases). CDR1 is SQVTM and CDR2 is ANQGSEA in the germline V gene. This CDR3 is 13 amino acids long. The ends were cut back, 4 bases at V and 7 bases at J, with 17 bases in the middle. The DNA of the CDR3 is TGCAGCGTTGGAAATCCAGCCCGGGGTGAGCAGTACTTC. It yields the protein CSVGNPARGEQYF.

This clonotype was counted ten times or more. This sequence joins TRBV7-8 and TRBJ2-6; unclear D gene. The CDR3 spans 15 residues. Germline V gene lookup returns CDR1 SGHVS and CDR2 FQNEAQ. The V end lost 1 base, the J end lost 2 bases, and 6 bases lay between the germline ends. DNA for the CDR3: TGTGCCAGCAGCTTAGTGGCCACTGGGGCCAACGTCCTGACTTTC. Residues: CASSLVATGANVLTF.

In this sample, this clonotype turned up many times. The rearrangement uses TRBV20-1 and TRBJ2-7; 13 bases are a match to TRBD2. The CDR3 has 19 residues. V was clipped by 4 bases and J by 0 bases; unmatched bases: 15. Germline CDR1 DFQATT, CDR2 SNEGSKA (reference sequence). The CDR3 DNA is TGCAGTGCTACCAGCCCGGGACAGGGACTAGCGGGACTCTCCTACGAGCAGTACTTC. This encodes CSATSPGQGLAGLSYEQYF.

This clonotype was counted at least ten times. V and J are TRBV29-1 and TRBJ2-5; 7 bases are a match to TRBD1. The ends lost 6 bases at V and 3 bases at J; junction bases unmatched: 10. Germline values: CDR1 SQVTM, CDR2 ANQGSEA. The CDR3 runs 14 residues. CDR3 DNA sequence: TGCAGCGTCGGATGGACTGGGACAGAAGAGACCCAGTACTTC. Its protein is CSVGWTGTEETQYF.

This clonotype was picked up many times. The chain combines TRBV7-2 with TRBJ2-5, with unresolved D. Germline V lookup: CDR1 SGHTA, CDR2 FQGNSA. The CDR3 totals 11 residues. Trimming took 3 bases from V and 5 from J, leaving 4 bases between them. CDR3 protein: CASSFTETQYF. DNA of the CDR3: TGTGCCAGCAGCTTCACTGAGACCCAGTACTTC.

This clonotype was observed many times. The chain is built from TRBV12-3 or TRBV12-4 and TRBJ2-2; D remains ambiguous. V lost 6 bases and J 6 bases, leaving 14 bases between the germline ends. The CDR3 extends over 14 amino acids. This CDR3 is CASRSNSGPGELFF. The CDR3 region has the DNA TGTGCCAGCAGGTCGAACTCAGGCCCCGGGGAGCTGTTTTTT.